This TCR beta chain was sequenced during a study of shared T cell receptors in the human thymus. The method was immunoSEQ multiplex PCR; TCRdb's version includes in-frame clones alone and lacks a portion of them. Among around 730,000 clones listed, 80% to 90% were seen once. CDR1 and CDR2 from the germline V gene are MNHEY and SMNVEV (reference sequence). This CDR3 has 13 residues. The V end was cut by 3 bases, the J end by 2 bases, with 7 bases between. In addition, the sample was reused for a study of human thymus T cells.

The material sequenced was thymocytes. The clonotype originates from a girl less than two years old with a congenital heart defect. V is TRBV27 and J is TRBJ1-2; no firm D call. The CDR3 region is CASSFGENYGYTF. The CDR3 region has the DNA TGTGCCAGCAGTTTCGGGGAGAACTATGGCTACACCTTC.